The sequence of this T cell receptor beta chain was determined in a study of shared clonotypes between healthy human individuals. General study results and limits: Donor scarcity curtailed the genetic and exposure-history diversity represented herein. Larger richness was generally estimated for naive than memory subsets.

V dropped 3 bases and J dropped 5 bases, with 16 bases sitting between them. CDR3 size: 15 residues. Looked up from germline, CDR1 is MDHEN and CDR2 is SYDVKM. In the CD4+ fraction, cells were divided into CD45RA+ naive and CD45RA-negative memory subsets. The input for sorted-subset replicate PCRs was about 200 ng DNA, tens of thousands of T cell genomes. Here immunoSEQ multiplex PCR was the method, and the copy in TCRdb shows in-frame clones only, minus some. The sample gives over a million clones, 98% of which show up once; around 0.38% is in the top ten. On this clone: What it recognizes is unknown.

This chain uses TRBV28 with TRBJ1-1; D call uncertain. What was sequenced was naive CD4+ T cells sorted from blood. As for subset: CD45RA+ positively selected. This TCR was sampled from a man aged 25-45 years in good health. The chain's CDR3 is CASSFLTGWGTEAFF. The CDR3 DNA reads TGTGCCAGCAGTTTTCTCACGGGCTGGGGAACTGAAGCTTTCTTT. The whole variable domain, filled in from reference TRBV28 and TRBJ1-1, reads DVKVTQSSRYLVKRTGEKVFLECVQDMDHENMFWYRQDPGLGLRLIYFSYDVKMKEKGDIPEGYSVSREKKERFSLILESASTNQTSMYLCASSFLTGWGTEAFFGQGTRLTVV.